This is a list of T cell receptor beta chains from one sample in a study of metastatic and nonmetastatic thyroid tumors. TCRdb re-analyzed the PCR reads using MiXCR. The table shows fewer than 40,000 clones, with approximately 19% occurring only once. Sequencing was performed on tumor tissue. The source of these receptors is a female donor with papillary thyroid cancer or a benign thyroid nodule (not recorded which). Some clones in this sample may be carry-over from other donors' samples. Each CDR3 is given with its conserved first and last residue. A D gene is named only where the DNA matches it firmly. Where a row states a size, it is once, few, many or the class of an expanded clone; other rows omit it.

v_gene	j_gene	abundance	d_gene	CDR3aa
TRBV19	TRBJ2-3	.	TRBD2	CASSILAGRGDTQYF
TRBV5-6	TRBJ2-5	few	TRBD2	CASSLETSGGFQETQYF
TRBV4-1	TRBJ1-5	many	TRBD1	CASSQDFRQGGQPQHF
TRBV12-3/TRBV12-4	TRBJ2-7	many	TRBD2	CASSLSGRASEQYF
TRBV5-1	TRBJ2-7	many	.	CASSGKLTGTSYEQYF
TRBV12-3/TRBV12-4	TRBJ2-7	.	TRBD1	CASSSGVGQAYEQCF
TRBV6-6	TRBJ2-5	many	TRBD2	CASSYSRLAGYQETQYF
TRBV2	TRBJ1-6	few	.	CASSEESSPLHF
TRBV19	TRBJ1-1	many	.	CASSMSLRETEAFF
TRBV3-1	TRBJ2-1	.	TRBD2	CASSQGVAGSSYNEQFF
TRBV24-1	TRBJ2-5	many	TRBD1	CATSDPGQGIGETQYF
TRBV6-5	TRBJ2-1	many	.	CASSYSGPKYNEQFF
TRBV12-3/TRBV12-4	TRBJ1-2	.	.	CASSFLQPYNYGYTF
TRBV7-9	TRBJ1-1	.	.	CASSFREARAFF
TRBV6-2/TRBV6-3	TRBJ2-1	many	TRBD2	CASKPGLASNEQFF
TRBV15	TRBJ2-7	.	.	CATSRGYGSQSSYEQYF
TRBV3-1	TRBJ2-3	.	TRBD2	CASSRVRLAGGYTDTQYF
TRBV6-1	TRBJ2-7	few	.	CASSQSGNPYEQYF
TRBV10-2	TRBJ1-5	many	.	CASSEFGVGNQPQHF
TRBV19	TRBJ1-3	.	.	CASSMLSSAGNTIYF
TRBV19	TRBJ2-7	few	.	CASSTNGRSYEQYF
TRBV6-4	TRBJ2-3	few	TRBD2	CASSDSSGGADTQYF
TRBV20-1	TRBJ2-7	.	.	CSARNQFYEQYF
TRBV7-2	TRBJ2-3	few	.	CASSLAQNTDTQYF